The sequence of this T cell receptor (beta chain) was determined in a study of T cells in Graves' hyperthyroidism and ophthalmopathy. RNA transcripts served as the template for amplifying TCR beta CDR3 regions. With the HTBI primer set, the TCR CDR3 went through a first round of RT-PCR. TCRdb re-called the multiplex PCR reads with MiXCR, one entry per CDR3 protein. The table includes fewer than 650,000 distinct CDR3 sequences, 35% to 50% detected once. Exclusions: uncontrolled infection, other autoimmune disease, pregnancy, lactation. Each diagnosis was grounded in clinical symptoms, serum thyroxine and TRAb, thyroid ultrasound, and orbital computed tomography. Study findings and constraints: Appearing also in blood were most of the thyroid clonotypes expanded above 0.001.

In its sample, this clonotype was seen many times. Its antigen is undetermined. This receptor was identified in an adult woman with Graves' disease, either hyperthyroidism or ophthalmopathy (not recorded which). The sequenced sample was peripheral blood or thyroid tissue (not recorded which).

As DNA, the CDR3 is TGTGCCAGCAGCCAAGTTGGGGACAGGGTTAACTATGGCTACACCTTC. Translation: CASSQVGDRVNYGYTF. The genes are TRBV4-2 and TRBJ1-2, with 9 nucleotides matching TRBD1. This CDR3 region has 16 residues. The germline V gene has CDR1 LGHNA and CDR2 YNFKEQ. Trimming removed 1 base from V and 1 base from J; junction bases left unmatched: 4.